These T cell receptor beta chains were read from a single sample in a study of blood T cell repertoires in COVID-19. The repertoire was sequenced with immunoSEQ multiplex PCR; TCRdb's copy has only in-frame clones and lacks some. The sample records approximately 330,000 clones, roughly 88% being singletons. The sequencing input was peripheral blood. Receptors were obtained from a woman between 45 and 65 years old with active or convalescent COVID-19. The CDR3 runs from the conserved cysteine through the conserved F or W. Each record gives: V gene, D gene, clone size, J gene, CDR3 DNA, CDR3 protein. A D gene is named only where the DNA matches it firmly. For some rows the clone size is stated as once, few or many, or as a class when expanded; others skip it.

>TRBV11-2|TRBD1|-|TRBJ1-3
TGTGCCACGGGCAGGGGGCTGGACACCATATATTTT
CATGRGLDTIYF
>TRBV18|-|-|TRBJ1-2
TGTGCCAGCTCACCACGATCATCTCCTACTGGCTACACCTTC
CASSPRSSPTGYTF
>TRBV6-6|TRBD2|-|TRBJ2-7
TGTGCCAGCAGCTCCGACTTCACTACTACTAGCGGGGGGGCCATTGCCTACGAGCAGTACTTC
CASSSDFTTTSGGAIAYEQYF
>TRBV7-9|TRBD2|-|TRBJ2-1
TGTGCCAGCAGCCCTAGCGGGGGGCTAGACAATGAGCAGTTCTTC
CASSPSGGLDNEQFF
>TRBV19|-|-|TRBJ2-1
TGTGCCAGTAGTTTTTATAGTGAGCAGTTCTTC
CASSFYSEQFF
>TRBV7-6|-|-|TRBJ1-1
TGTGCCAGCAGCTTAGGGGGGGTGAACACTGAAGCTTTCTTT
CASSLGGVNTEAFF
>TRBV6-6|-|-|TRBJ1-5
TGTGCCAGCAGTCATCAAATGAGGGAAGAGGTGCCCCAGCATTTT
CASSHQMREEVPQHF
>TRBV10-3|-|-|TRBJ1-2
TGTGCCATCACCCGGGCAGGGGTTAACTATGGCTACACCTTC
CAITRAGVNYGYTF
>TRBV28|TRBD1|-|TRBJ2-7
TGTGCCAGCAGTCTCTCAGACAGGGTTTACGAGCAGTACTTC
CASSLSDRVYEQYF
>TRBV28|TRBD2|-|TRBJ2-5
TGTGCCAGCAGATTACTAGCGGGAGGGGGCCAAGAGACCCAGTACTTC
CASRLLAGGGQETQYF
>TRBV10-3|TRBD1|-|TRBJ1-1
TGTGCCATCAGTGTACAGGGGGCGAACACTGAAGCTTTCTTT
CAISVQGANTEAFF
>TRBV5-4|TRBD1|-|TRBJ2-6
TGTGCCAGCAGTAACGGACAGGGGCTTGCCCCCTCTGGGGCCAACGTCCTGACTTTC
CASSNGQGLAPSGANVLTF
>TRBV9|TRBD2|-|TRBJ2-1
TGTGCCAGCAGCGCCTCCCCAGCGGGAGGGTTCAATGAGCAGTTCTTC
CASSASPAGGFNEQFF
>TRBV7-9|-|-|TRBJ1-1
TGTGCCAGCAGCTTAGAACAGAAGAACACTGAAGCTTTCTTT
CASSLEQKNTEAFF
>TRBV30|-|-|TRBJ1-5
TGTGCCTGGAGTGGAACAAATCGCAATCAGCCCCAGCATTTT
CAWSGTNRNQPQHF
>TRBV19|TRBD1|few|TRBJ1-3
TGTGCCAGTAGTATGGGGGGACAGTCCTCTGGAAACACCATATATTTT
CASSMGGQSSGNTIYF
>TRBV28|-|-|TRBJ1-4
TGTGCCAGCACCGCACCGGGGGAGGTACTGTTTTTT
CASTAPGEVLFF
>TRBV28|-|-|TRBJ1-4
TGTGCCAGCAGTTCTTTTATCCGGGAAGCTAATGAAAAACTGTTTTTT
CASSSFIREANEKLFF
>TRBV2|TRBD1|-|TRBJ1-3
TGTGCCAGCAGTCTCTACAGGGGGAGGACTGGAAACACCATATATTTT
CASSLYRGRTGNTIYF
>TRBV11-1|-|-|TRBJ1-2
TGTGCCAGCAGCACCCTAACCGAGGGCTATGGCTACACCTTC
CASSTLTEGYGYTF
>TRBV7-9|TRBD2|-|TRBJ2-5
TGTGCCAGCAGCTCCGCTGGGACTAGCGGGGGGACCCAAGAGACCCAGTACTTC
CASSSAGTSGGTQETQYF
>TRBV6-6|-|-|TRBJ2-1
TGTGCCAGCAGTTACGCGGCGGGGAACAATGAGCAGTTCTTC
CASSYAAGNNEQFF
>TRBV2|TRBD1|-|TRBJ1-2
TGTGCCAGCAGAGGGGACAGGGGGCCTCTTAGGGGTGGCTACACCTTC
CASRGDRGPLRGGYTF
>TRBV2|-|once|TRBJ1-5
TGTGCCAGCAGTGTACACAATCAGCCCCAGCATTTT
CASSVHNQPQHF
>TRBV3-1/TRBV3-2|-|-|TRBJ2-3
TGTGCCAGCAGCCAAGTCCCAAGGACAGCTGAGCCCGCAGATACGCAGTATTTT
CASSQVPRTAEPADTQYF
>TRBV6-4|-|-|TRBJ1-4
TGTGCCAGCAGTAGGGGGATTAATGAAAAACTGTTTTTT
CASSRGINEKLFF
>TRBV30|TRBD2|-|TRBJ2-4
TGTGCCTGGAGTCCCGGTCTGCGGGGGGGGAAAAACATTCAGTACTTC
CAWSPGLRGGKNIQYF
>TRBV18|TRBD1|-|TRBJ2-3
TGTGCCAGCTCACCACAGGCAGGGGGTGCAGATACGCAGTATTTT
CASSPQAGGADTQYF